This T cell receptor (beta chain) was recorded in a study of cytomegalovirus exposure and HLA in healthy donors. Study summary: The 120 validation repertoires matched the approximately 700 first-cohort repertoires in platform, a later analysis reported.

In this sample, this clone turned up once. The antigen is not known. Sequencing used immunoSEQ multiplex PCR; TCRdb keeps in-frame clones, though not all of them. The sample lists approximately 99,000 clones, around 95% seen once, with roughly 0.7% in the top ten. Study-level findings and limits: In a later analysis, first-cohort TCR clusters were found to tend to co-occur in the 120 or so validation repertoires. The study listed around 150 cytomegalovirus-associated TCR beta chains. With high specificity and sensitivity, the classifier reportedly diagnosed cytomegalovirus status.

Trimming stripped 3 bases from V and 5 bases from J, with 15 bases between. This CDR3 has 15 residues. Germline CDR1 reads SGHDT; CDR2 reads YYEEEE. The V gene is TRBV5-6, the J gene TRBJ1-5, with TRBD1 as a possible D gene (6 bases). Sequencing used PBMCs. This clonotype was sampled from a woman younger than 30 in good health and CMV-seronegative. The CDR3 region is CASSSFNRVDQPQHF. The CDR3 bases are TGTGCCAGCAGCTCATTCAACAGGGTAGATCAGCCCCAGCATTTT.